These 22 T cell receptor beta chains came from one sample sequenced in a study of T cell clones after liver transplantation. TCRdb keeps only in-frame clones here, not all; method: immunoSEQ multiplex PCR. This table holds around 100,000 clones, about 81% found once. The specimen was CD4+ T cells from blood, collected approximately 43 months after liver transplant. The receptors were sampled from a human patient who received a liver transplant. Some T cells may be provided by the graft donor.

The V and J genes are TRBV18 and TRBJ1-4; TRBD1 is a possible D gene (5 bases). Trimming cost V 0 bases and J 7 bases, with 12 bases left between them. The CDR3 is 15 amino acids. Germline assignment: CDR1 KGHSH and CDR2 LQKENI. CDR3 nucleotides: TGTGCCAGCTCACCACCCTCGGGACTCGGTGAAAAACTGTTTTTT. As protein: CASSPPSGLGEKLFF. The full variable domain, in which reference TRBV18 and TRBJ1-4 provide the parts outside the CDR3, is NAGVMQNPRHLVRRRGQEARLRCSPMKGHSHVYWYRQLPEEGLKFMVYLQKENIIDESGMPKERFSAEFPKEGPSILRIQQVVRGDSAAYFCASSPPSGLGEKLFFGSGTQLSVL.

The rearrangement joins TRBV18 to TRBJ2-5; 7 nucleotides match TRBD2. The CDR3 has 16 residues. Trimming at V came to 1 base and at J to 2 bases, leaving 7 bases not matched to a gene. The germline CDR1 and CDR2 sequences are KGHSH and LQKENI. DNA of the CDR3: TGTGCCAGCTCACCACTGAGGAGGGAGGGACAAGAGACCCAGTACTTC. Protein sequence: CASSPLRREGQETQYF.

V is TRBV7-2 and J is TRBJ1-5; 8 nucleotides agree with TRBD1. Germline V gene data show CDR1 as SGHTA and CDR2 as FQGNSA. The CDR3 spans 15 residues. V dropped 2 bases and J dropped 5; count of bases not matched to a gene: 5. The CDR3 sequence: CASSLFRGRDQPQHF. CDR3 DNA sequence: TGTGCCAGCAGCTTATTCAGGGGGCGTGATCAGCCCCAGCATTTT.

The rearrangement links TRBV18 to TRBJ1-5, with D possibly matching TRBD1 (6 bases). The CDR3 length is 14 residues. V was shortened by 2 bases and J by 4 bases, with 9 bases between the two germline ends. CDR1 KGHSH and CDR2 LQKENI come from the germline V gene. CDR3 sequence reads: CASSPVDSNQPQHF. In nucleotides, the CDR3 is TGTGCCAGCTCACCAGTGGACAGTAATCAGCCCCAGCATTTT.

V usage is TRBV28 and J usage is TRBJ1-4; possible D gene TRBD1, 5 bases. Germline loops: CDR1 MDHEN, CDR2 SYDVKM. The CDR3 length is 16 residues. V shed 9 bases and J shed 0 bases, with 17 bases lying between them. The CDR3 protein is CASSDSLLATNEKLFF. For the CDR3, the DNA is TGTGCCAGTTCCGACAGTTTACTTGCAACTAATGAAAAACTGTTTTTT.

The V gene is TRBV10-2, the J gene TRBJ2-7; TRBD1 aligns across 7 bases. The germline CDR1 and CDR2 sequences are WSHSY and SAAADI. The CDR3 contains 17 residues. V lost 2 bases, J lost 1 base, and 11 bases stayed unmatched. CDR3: CASSEPRQGRFSYEQYF. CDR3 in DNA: TGCGCCAGCAGTGAGCCCAGACAGGGACGGTTTTCCTACGAGCAGTACTTC.

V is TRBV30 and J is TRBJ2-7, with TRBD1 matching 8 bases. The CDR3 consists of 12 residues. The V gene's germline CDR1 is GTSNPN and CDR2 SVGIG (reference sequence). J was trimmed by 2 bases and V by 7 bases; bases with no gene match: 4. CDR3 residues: CASDRGPYEQYF. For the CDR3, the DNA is TGTGCCTCTGACAGGGGACCCTACGAGCAGTACTTC.

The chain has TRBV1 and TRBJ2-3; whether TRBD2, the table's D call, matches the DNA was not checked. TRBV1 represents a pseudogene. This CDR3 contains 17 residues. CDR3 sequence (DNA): TGCACCAGCAGTCCGATATCTAGCGGGGGCCCCACAGATACGCAGTATTTT. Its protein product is CTSSPISSGGPTDTQYF.

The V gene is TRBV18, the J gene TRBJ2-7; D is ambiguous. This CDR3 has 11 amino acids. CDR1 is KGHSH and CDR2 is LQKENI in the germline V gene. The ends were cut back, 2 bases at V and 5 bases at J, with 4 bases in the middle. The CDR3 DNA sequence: TGTGCCAGCTCACCAACCGACGAGCAGTACTTC. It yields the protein CASSPTDEQYF. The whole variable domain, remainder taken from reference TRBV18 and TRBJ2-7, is NAGVMQNPRHLVRRRGQEARLRCSPMKGHSHVYWYRQLPEEGLKFMVYLQKENIIDESGMPKERFSAEFPKEGPSILRIQQVVRGDSAAYFCASSPTDEQYFGPGTRLTVT.

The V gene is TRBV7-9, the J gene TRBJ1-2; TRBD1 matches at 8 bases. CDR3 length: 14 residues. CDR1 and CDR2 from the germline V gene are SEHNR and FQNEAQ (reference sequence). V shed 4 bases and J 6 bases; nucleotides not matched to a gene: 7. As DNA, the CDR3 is TGTGCCAGCAGCTCCCTGACAGGGGTGGATGGCTACACCTTC. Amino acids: CASSSLTGVDGYTF.

The CDR3 DNA sequence: TGTGCCAGCAGCCATGACAGGGGCAATGAAAAACTGTTTTTT. Encoded protein: CASSHDRGNEKLFF. This sequence joins TRBV7-9 and TRBJ1-4, with TRBD1 identical over 8 bases. This CDR3 has 14 residues. J lost 5 bases, V lost 5 bases, and 4 bases had no gene match. Germline assignment: CDR1 SEHNR and CDR2 FQNEAQ (reference sequence).

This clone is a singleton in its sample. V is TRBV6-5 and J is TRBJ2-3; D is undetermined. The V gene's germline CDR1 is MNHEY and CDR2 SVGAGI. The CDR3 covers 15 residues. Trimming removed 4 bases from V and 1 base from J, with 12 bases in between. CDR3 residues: CASSFGARGTDTQYF. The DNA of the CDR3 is TGTGCCAGCAGTTTCGGAGCGAGAGGCACAGATACGCAGTATTTT.

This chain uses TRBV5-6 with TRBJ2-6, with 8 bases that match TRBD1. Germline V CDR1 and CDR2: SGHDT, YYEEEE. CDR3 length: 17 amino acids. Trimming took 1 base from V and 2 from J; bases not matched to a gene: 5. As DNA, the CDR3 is TGTGCCAGCAGCTTGATTCAGGGGGCGACTGGGGCCAACGTCCTGACTTTC. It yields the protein CASSLIQGATGANVLTF.

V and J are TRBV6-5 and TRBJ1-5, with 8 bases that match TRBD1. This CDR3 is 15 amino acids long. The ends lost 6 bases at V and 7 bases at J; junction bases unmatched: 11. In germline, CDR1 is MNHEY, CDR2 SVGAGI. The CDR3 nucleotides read TGTGCCAGCAGCCCCGGACAGGGCTTCGGCCAGCCCCAGCATTTT. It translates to CASSPGQGFGQPQHF.

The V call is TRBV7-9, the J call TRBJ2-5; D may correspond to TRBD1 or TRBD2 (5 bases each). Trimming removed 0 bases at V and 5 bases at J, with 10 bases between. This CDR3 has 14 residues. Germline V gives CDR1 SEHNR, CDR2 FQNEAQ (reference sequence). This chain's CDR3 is CASSLAAGSETQYF. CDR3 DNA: TGTGCCAGCAGCTTAGCGGCAGGGAGTGAGACCCAGTACTTC.

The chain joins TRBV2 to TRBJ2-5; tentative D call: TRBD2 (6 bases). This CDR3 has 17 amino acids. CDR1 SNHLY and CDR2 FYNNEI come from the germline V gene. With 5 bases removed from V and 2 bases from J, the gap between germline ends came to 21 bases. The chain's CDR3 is CASSPRGGELGQETQYF. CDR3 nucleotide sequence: TGTGCCAGCAGTCCTCGAGGAGGGGAACTCGGGCAAGAGACCCAGTACTTC.

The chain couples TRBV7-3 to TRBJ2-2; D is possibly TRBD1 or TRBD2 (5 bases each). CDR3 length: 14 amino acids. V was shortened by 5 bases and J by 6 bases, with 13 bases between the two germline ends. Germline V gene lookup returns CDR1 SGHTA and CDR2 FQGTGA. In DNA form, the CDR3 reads TGTGCCAGCAGCCGAGACGGGGCGGCCGGGGAGCTGTTTTTT. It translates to CASSRDGAAGELFF.

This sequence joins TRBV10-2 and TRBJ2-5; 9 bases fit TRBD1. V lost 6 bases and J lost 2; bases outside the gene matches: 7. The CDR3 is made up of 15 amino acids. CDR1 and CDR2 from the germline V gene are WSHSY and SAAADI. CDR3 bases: TGCGCCAGCAGGACAGGGGGAGGGGGTCAAGAGACCCAGTACTTC. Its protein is CASRTGGGGQETQYF.

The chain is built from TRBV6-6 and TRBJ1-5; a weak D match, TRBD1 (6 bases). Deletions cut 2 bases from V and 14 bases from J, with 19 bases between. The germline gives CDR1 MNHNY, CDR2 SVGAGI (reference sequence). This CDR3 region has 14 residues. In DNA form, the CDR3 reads TGTGCCAGCAGTTACACCCGACAGGAACCGGGGAAGCATTTT. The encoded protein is CASSYTRQEPGKHF.

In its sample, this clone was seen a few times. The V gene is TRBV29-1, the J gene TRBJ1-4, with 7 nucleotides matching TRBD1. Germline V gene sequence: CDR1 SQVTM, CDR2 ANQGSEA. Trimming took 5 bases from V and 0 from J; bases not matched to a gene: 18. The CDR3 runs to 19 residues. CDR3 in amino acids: CSVPRPGQSVFATNEKLFF. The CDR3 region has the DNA TGCAGCGTTCCTAGGCCGGGACAGTCGGTTTTCGCAACTAATGAAAAACTGTTTTTT. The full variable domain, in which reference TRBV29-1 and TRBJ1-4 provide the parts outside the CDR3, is SAVISQKPSRDICQRGTSLTIQCQVDSQVTMMFWYRQQPGQSLTLIATANQGSEATYESGFVIDKFPISRPNLTFSTLTVSNMSPEDSSIYLCSVPRPGQSVFATNEKLFFGSGTQLSVL.

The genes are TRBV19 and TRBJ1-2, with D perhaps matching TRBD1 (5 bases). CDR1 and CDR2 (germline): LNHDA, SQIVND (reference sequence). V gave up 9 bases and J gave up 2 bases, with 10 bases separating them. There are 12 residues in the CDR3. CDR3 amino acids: CASEGENYGYTF. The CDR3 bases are TGTGCCAGCGAAGGGGAAAACTATGGCTACACCTTC.

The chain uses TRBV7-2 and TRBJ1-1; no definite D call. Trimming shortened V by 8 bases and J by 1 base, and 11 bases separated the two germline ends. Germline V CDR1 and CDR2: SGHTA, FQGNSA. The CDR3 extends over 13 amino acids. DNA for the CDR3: TGTGCCAGCGCCAAAGTCGCGAACACTGAAGCTTTCTTT. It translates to CASAKVANTEAFF.